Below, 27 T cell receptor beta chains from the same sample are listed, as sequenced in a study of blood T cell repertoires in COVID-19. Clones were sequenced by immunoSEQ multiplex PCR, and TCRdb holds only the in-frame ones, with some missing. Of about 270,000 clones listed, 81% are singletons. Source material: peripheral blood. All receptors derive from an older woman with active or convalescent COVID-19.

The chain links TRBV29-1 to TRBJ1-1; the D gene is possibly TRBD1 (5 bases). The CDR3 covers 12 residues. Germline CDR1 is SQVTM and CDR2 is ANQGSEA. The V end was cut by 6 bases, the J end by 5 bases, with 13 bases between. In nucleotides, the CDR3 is TGCAGCGTGGGGACGGGAGGGACTGAAGCTTTCTTT. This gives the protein CSVGTGGTEAFF.

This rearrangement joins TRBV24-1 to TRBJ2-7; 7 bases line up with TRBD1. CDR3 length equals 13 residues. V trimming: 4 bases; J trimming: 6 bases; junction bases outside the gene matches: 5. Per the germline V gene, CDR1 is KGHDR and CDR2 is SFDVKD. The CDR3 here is CATSDNNRGEQYF. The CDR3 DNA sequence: TGTGCCACCAGTGACAACAACAGGGGCGAGCAGTACTTC.

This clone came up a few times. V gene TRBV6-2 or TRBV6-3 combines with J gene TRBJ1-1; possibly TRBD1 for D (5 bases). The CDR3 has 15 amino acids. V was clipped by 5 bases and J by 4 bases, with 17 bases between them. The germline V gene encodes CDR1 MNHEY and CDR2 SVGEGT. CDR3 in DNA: TGTGCCAGCAGTAGGACATTCCGGGCTGGCACTGAAGCTTTCTTT. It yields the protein CASSRTFRAGTEAFF.

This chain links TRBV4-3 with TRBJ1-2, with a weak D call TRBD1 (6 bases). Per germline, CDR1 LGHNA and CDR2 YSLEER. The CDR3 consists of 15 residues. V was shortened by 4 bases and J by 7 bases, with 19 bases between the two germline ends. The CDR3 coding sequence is TGCGCCAGCAGCCCGTTCTACGGGGGGCGACGTGGCTACACCTTC. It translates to CASSPFYGGRRGYTF.

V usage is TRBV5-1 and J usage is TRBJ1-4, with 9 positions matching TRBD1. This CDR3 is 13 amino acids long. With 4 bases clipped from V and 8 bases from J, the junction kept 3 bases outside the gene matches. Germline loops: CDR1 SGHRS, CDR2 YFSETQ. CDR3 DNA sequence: TGCGCCAGCAGCGCCGGACAGGGGGAAAAACTGTTTTTT. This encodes CASSAGQGEKLFF.

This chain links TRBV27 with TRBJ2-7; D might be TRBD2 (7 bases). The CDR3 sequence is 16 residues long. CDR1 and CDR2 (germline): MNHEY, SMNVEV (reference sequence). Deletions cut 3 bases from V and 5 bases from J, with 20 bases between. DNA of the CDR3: TGTGCCAGCAGTTTGTCCGGGGGGCCGTCTGCGCACGAGCAGTACTTC. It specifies CASSLSGGPSAHEQYF.

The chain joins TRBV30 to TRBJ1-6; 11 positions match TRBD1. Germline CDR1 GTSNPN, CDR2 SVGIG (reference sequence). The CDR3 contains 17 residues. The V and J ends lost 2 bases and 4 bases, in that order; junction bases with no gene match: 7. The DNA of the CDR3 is TGTGCCTGGAGTACCGGGACAGGGGGTCGGTATAATTCACCCCTCCACTTT. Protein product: CAWSTGTGGRYNSPLHF.

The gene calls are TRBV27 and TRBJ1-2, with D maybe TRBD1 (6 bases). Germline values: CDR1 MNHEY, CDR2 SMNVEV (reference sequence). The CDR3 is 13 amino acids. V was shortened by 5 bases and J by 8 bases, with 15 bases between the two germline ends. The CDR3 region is CASSPGVPGGYTF. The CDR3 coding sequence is TGTGCCAGCAGTCCAGGGGTCCCGGGGGGCTACACCTTC.

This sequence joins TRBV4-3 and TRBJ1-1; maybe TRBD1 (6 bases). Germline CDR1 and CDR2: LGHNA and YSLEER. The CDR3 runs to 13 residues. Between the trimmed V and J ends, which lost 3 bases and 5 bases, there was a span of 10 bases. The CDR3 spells CASSQGAGTEAFF. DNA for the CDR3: TGCGCCAGCAGCCAGGGGGCAGGGACTGAAGCTTTCTTT.

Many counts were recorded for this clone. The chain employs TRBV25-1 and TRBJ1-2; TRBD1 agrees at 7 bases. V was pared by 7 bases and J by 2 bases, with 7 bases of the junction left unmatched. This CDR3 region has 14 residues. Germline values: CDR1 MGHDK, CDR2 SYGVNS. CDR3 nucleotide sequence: TGTGCCAGCAATCCGACAGGGTTGAACTATGGCTACACCTTC. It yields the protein CASNPTGLNYGYTF.

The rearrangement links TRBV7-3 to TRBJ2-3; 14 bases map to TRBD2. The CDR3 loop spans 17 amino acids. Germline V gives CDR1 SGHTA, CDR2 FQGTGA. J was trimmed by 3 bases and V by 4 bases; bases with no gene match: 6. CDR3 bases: TGTGCCAGCAGCTCCGGCCGACTAGCGGGGGGGACAGATACGCAGTATTTT. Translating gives CASSSGRLAGGTDTQYF.

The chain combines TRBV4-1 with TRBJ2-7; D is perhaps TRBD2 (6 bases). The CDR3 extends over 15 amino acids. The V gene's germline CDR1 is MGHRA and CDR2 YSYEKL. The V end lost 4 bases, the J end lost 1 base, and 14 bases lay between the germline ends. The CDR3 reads CASSPRGPTSYEQYF. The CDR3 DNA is TGCGCCAGCAGCCCGCGGGGTCCGACGTCCTACGAGCAGTACTTC.

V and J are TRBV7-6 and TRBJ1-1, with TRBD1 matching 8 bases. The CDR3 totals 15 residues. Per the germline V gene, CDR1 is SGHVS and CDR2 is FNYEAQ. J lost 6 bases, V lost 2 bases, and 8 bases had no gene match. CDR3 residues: CASSLTGGLLPEAFF. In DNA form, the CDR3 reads TGTGCCAGCAGCTTAACAGGGGGTCTTCTCCCTGAAGCTTTCTTT.

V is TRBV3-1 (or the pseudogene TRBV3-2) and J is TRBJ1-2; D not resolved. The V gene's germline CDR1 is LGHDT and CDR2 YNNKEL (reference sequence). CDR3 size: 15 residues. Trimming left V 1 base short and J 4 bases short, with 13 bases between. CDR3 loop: CASSQVHRDPYGYTF. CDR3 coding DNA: TGTGCCAGCAGCCAAGTACACAGAGACCCCTATGGCTACACCTTC.

In DNA form, the CDR3 reads TGTGCCATCAGTGAAGCGGCCAACCCTGAAGCTTTCTTT. Its translation is CAISEAANPEAFF. The chain combines TRBV10-3 with TRBJ1-1; D gene uncertain. The CDR3 contains 13 residues. The V end was cut by 3 bases, the J end by 6 bases, with 11 bases between. CDR1 and CDR2 (germline): ENHRY, SYGVKD.

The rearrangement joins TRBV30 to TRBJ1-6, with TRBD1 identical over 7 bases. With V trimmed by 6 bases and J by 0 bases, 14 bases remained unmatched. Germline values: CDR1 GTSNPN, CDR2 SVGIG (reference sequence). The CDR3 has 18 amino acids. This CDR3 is CACPLVRTGSSYNSPLHF. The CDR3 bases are TGTGCCTGCCCCCTGGTAAGGACAGGCAGCTCCTATAATTCACCCCTCCACTTT.

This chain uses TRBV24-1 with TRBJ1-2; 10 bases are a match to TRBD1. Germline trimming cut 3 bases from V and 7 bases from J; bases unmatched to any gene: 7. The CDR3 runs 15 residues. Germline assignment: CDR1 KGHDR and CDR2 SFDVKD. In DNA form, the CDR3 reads TGTGCCACCAGTGATGGGACAGGGGAAGGTGGTGGCTACACCTTC. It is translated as CATSDGTGEGGGYTF.

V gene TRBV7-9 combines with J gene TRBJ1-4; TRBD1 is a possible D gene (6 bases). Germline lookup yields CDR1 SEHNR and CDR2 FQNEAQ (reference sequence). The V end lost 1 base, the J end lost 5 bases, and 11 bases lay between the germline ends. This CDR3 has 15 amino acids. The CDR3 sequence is CASSLVMRGNEKLFF. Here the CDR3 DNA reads TGTGCCAGCAGCTTAGTGATGAGGGGGAATGAAAAACTGTTTTTT.

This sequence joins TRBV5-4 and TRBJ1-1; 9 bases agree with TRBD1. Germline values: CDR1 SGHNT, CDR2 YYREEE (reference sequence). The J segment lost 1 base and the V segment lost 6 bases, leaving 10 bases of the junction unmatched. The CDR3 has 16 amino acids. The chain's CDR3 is CASTPRPGQGNTEAFF. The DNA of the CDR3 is TGTGCCAGCACCCCTCGGCCGGGACAGGGGAACACTGAAGCTTTCTTT.

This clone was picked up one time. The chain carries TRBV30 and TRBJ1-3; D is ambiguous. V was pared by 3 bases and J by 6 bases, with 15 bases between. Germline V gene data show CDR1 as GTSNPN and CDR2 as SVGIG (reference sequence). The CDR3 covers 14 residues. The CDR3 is CAWSPPGDENTIYF. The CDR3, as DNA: TGTGCCTGGAGCCCCCCCGGGGATGAAAACACCATATATTTT.

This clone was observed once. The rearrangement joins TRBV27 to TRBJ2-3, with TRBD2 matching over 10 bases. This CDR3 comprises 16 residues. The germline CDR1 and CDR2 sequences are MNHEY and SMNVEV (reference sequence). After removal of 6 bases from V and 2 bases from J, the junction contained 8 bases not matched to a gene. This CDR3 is CASRGVAGGHTDTQYF. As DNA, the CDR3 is TGTGCCAGCAGGGGAGTAGCGGGGGGACACACAGATACGCAGTATTTT.

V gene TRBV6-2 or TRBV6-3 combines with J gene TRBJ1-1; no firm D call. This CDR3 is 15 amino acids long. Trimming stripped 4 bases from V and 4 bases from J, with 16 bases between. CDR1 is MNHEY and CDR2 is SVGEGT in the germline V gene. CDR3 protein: CASSSAGGGVTEAFF. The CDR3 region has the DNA TGTGCCAGCAGTTCCGCAGGTGGCGGGGTCACTGAAGCTTTCTTT.

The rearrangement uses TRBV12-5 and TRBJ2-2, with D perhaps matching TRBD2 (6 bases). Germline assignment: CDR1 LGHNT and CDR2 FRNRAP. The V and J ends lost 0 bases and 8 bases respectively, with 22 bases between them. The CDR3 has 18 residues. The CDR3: CASGLVLGRGGTPGELFF. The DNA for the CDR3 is TGTGCTAGTGGTTTGGTACTGGGACGGGGAGGAACACCGGGGGAGCTGTTTTTT.

CDR3 sequence reads: CASSLESSYEQYF. CDR3 in DNA: TGCGCCAGCAGCCTCGAGAGCTCCTACGAGCAGTACTTC. The chain recombines TRBV4-1 with TRBJ2-7; D ambiguous. Germline V lookup: CDR1 MGHRA, CDR2 YSYEKL. This CDR3 has 13 residues. With 4 bases removed from V and 0 bases from J, the gap between germline ends came to 7 bases.

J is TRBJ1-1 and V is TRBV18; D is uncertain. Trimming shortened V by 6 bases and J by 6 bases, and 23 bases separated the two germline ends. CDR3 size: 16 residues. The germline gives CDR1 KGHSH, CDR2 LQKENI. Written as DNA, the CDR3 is TGTGCCAGCTCTATCCCTCGAGCGGACGCGACGGCTGAAGCTTTCTTT. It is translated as CASSIPRADATAEAFF.

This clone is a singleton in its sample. The CDR3 here is CASSIDDNNSPLHF. CDR3 nucleotides: TGTGCCAGTAGTATTGACGACAATAATTCACCCCTCCACTTT. This sequence joins TRBV19 and TRBJ1-6, with D hard to call. CDR3 length: 14 amino acids. With 3 bases removed from V and 5 bases from J, the gap between germline ends came to 8 bases. CDR1 is LNHDA, CDR2 SQIVND, per germline (reference sequence). Filled out from reference TRBV19 and TRBJ1-6, the complete variable domain reads DGGITQSPKYLFRKEGQNVTLSCEQNLNHDAMYWYRQDPGQGLRLIYYSQIVNDFQKGDIAEGYSVSREKKESFPLTVTSAQKNPTAFYLCASSIDDNNSPLHFGNGTRLTVT.

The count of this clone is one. The CDR3 protein is CASSFGSQETQYF. DNA of the CDR3: TGTGCCAGCAGCTTTGGCAGCCAAGAGACCCAGTACTTC. This chain uses TRBV11-2 with TRBJ2-5; D ambiguous. Trimming pared 3 bases from V and 1 base from J, leaving 6 bases between. This CDR3 region has 13 residues. The V gene's germline CDR1 is SGHAT and CDR2 FQNNGV.